The clone carrying this T cell receptor beta chain was recorded once. Antigen specificity is unknown. V was pared by 5 bases and J by 2 bases, with 8 bases of the junction left unmatched. CDR3 length equals 16 residues. Germline V gene lookup returns CDR1 MDHEN and CDR2 SYDVKM. Cyclophosphamide on days +3 and +4 followed busulfan-fludarabine conditioning and a marrow graft. The sample is drawn from a study of T cells after posttransplantation cyclophosphamide. Whole-study results and caveats: Later blood repertoires were often dominated by clones from the donor CD8+ memory compartment. Recipient CMV seropositivity and CMV reactivation strongly tracked TRB clonality.

The data were produced by immunoSEQ multiplex PCR, yet TCRdb's version contains in-frame clones alone and is incomplete. The table shows some 19,000 clones, with 74% occurring only once. V usage is TRBV28 and J usage is TRBJ1-5; the match to TRBD1 covers 8 bases. This TCR was recovered from a young adult male patient who received an allogeneic stem cell transplant from a related donor, was CMV-positive, and had acute GVHD only. The graft donor may have contributed some T cells. This specimen was PBMCs, taken after an allogeneic stem cell transplant with post-transplant cyclophosphamide. DNA for the CDR3: TGTGCCAGCAGTCCCCAGGACAGGGCCCGCAATCAGCCCCAGCATTTT. This gives the protein CASSPQDRARNQPQHF.